In its sample, the clone carrying this TCR beta chain was seen once. Its antigen is unknown. The data stem from a study of vaccination and CD4 T cells after COVID-19. CDR3 length equals 11 residues. Treatment defined: approximately 11-day PBMC culture with coronavirus spike peptide pools or control peptides (ViraFEST assay). ViraFEST sequenced TCRs after peptide-pool expansion of antigen-specific T cells. Following culture for about 9 days, CD4+ T cells were isolated by negative selection. Sequencing of DNA taken from cultured CD4+ T cells relied on the Oncomine TCR Beta short-read assay. Each CDR3 protein gets one entry after TCRdb re-called the PCR reads with MiXCR. The table has about 14,000 distinct CDR3 sequences, roughly 43% seen once; the top ten hold 9% to 9.5%.

Source material: CD4+ T cells from blood, cultured in vitro. The source of this sequence is a human donor who had recovered from COVID-19. The chain recombines TRBV21-1 with TRBJ2-1; the listed D gene, TRBD1, was not tested against the DNA. TRBV21-1 is deemed a pseudogene. The CDR3 sequence: CASSKVPVGFF. In nucleotides, the CDR3 is TGTGCCAGCAGCAAAGTCCCGGTTGGGTTCTTC.